The 8 T cell receptor beta chains given below trace back to one sample, sequenced in a study of blood T cell repertoires in COVID-19. Assay used: immunoSEQ multiplex PCR; TCRdb lists only in-frame clones, some missing. The sample includes some 500,000 clones, approximately 87% of them seen just once. The specimen sequenced was PBMCs or T cells enriched from blood (not recorded which). The receptors were sampled from a woman aged 40 to 50 who had recovered from COVID-19.

This clone was counted between two and nine times. V usage is TRBV4-2 and J usage is TRBJ1-1; 8 bases line up with TRBD1. There are 15 residues in the CDR3. V shed 1 base, J shed 1 base, and the junction held 2 bases outside the gene matches. Germline assignment: CDR1 LGHNA and CDR2 YNFKEQ. The CDR3 DNA reads TGTGCCAGCAGCCAAGCGGGACAGGCGAACACTGAAGCTTTCTTT. Its translation is CASSQAGQANTEAFF.

Regarding this clone: The same CDR3 can be traced to other DNA sequences in this sample. V is TRBV11-3 and J is TRBJ1-1, with D unclear. The CDR3 runs to 14 residues. The germline V and J ends were trimmed by 0 bases and 1 base, with 6 bases remaining between them. Germline CDR1 and CDR2: SGHNT and YENEEA. The CDR3 bases are TGTGCCAGCAGCTTAGACCCCGGGAACACTGAAGCTTTCTTT. This sequence encodes CASSLDPGNTEAFF.

The CDR3 nucleotides are TGTGCCAGCAGGGCAGGGGACCTAATTAAAAACATTCAGTACTTC. This gives the protein CASRAGDLIKNIQYF. The rearrangement joins TRBV5-8 to TRBJ2-4, with D possibly matching TRBD1 (6 bases). The germline gives CDR1 SGHTS, CDR2 YDEGEE. Trimming shortened V by 5 bases and J by 4 bases, and 16 bases separated the two germline ends. The CDR3 totals 15 residues.

Remarks on this clone: Other DNA sequences in this sample translate to the same CDR3. The chain recombines TRBV5-1 with TRBJ1-4; the D gene is possibly TRBD1 (5 bases). V dropped 0 bases and J dropped 5 bases, with 8 bases sitting between them. This CDR3 is built from 14 residues. The germline V gene has CDR1 SGHRS and CDR2 YFSETQ. The CDR3 DNA reads TGCGCCAGCAGCTTGGGACAGACGAATGAAAAACTGTTTTTT. It codes for CASSLGQTNEKLFF.

This clone was seen only once. The V and J genes are TRBV5-4 and TRBJ2-1; 11 nucleotides match TRBD1. CDR1 is SGHNT, CDR2 YYREEE, per germline (reference sequence). The CDR3 is 13 residues long. The ends lost 4 bases at V and 8 bases at J; junction bases unmatched: 2. The CDR3 loop reads CASSRTGGYEQFF. In nucleotides, the CDR3 is TGTGCCAGCAGCAGGACAGGGGGCTATGAGCAGTTCTTC. Filled out from reference TRBV5-4 and TRBJ2-1, the complete variable domain reads ETGVTQSPTHLIKTRGQQVTLRCSSQSGHNTVSWYQQALGQGPQFIFQYYREEENGRGNFPPRFSGLQFPNYSSELNVNALELDDSALYLCASSRTGGYEQFFGPGTRLTVL.

The chain is built from TRBV4-3 and TRBJ1-6; D is unclear. V lost 3 bases and J 9 bases, leaving 12 bases between the germline ends. The germline V gene has CDR1 LGHNA and CDR2 YSLEER. The CDR3 is made up of 14 amino acids. The CDR3 DNA reads TGCGCCAGCAGCCACGACTTATCCGGTTCACCCCTCCACTTT. This encodes CASSHDLSGSPLHF.

The J gene is TRBJ1-6, the V gene TRBV6-4; TRBD1 matches at 8 bases. This CDR3 is built from 21 residues. V gave up 2 bases and J gave up 0 bases; unmatched junction bases: 15. CDR1 is MRHNA, CDR2 SNTAGT, per germline. In DNA form, the CDR3 reads TGTGCCAGCAGTGACCCACACCCCAACAGGGGGGCCAGCTCCTATAATTCACCCCTCCACTTT. This translates into CASSDPHPNRGASSYNSPLHF.

The table lists this clone with a few counts. The chain uses TRBV11-3 and TRBJ1-4; TRBD1 is a possible D gene (5 bases). The V end was cut by 1 base, the J end by 5 bases, with 8 bases between. This CDR3 is 14 amino acids long. Per the germline V gene, CDR1 is SGHNT and CDR2 is YENEEA. The CDR3 DNA is TGTGCCAGCAGCTTAGCAGGGCAGAATGAAAAACTGTTTTTT. Encoded protein: CASSLAGQNEKLFF. Variable domain in full (rest from reference TRBV11-3 and TRBJ1-4): EAGVVQSPRYKIIEKKQPVAFWCNPISGHNTLYWYLQNLGQGPELLIRYENEEAVDDSQLPKDRFSAERLKGVDSTLKIQPAELGDSAVYLCASSLAGQNEKLFFGSGTQLSVL.